Sequencing of this T cell receptor (beta chain) was carried out in a study of blood T cell repertoires in COVID-19 (TCRdb year 2020). Looking at the study overall: Samples from collaborators originated in the United States, Italy and Spain and spanned both the acute and convalescent phases of COVID-19. Subjects who had been exposed to COVID-19, were actively infected with it, or had recovered from it provided the deeply sampled blood TCRbeta repertoires that made up the dataset. The prospective study material was composed of cDNA or gDNA derived from T cells, B-cell-depleted T cells, or PBMCs. The repertoires were released in a freely available public database meant as a resource for research on the immune response to SARS-CoV-2. Samples came from the ongoing ImmuneRACE study (first 160 participants) plus 1,254 subjects from 6 global collaborators. Nearly every sample came with metadata listing a de-identified subject ID, COVID-19 status, age in years and sex. Where HLA class I and class II types were available, the types were taken from metadata supplied by the sample provider, not from assay-based typing.

Overall results and qualifications from the work: Clinical and demographic metadata were provided uncurated, with the amount varying by source and participant.

Collaborating institutions collected whole blood in K2EDTA tubes following their own protocols. For TCRbeta analysis, collaborators shipped samples as frozen whole blood, isolated PBMCs, or DNA extracted from either of those sample types. This clone was counted a few times. What this receptor recognizes is not known. Base quality data are lacking; no much larger clone is found one base away. The germline V gene (reference sequence) yields LGHDT for CDR1 and YNNKEL for CDR2. V is reduced by 0 bases and J by 10 bases, leaving a spacing of 12 bases between them. Reading from cysteine to phenylalanine, the CDR3 counts 14 amino acids. Just the 42-base CDR3 DNA is kept, in frame starting at base 1. The immunoSEQ Assay, a bias-controlled multiplex PCR, was used to amplify TCRbeta CDR3 regions from genomic DNA. In the paper's pipeline: The number of nucleated cells in each sample was estimated by amplification of reference gene primers within the assay. To quantify the absolute abundance of each unique TCRbeta CDR3 rearrangement, sequence reads were collapsed and filtered. For each sample, productive Simpson clonality was calculated as the square root of Simpson's diversity index over productive rearrangements. The clones in this table, taken by TCRdb from immuneACCESS, are in-frame only. Not every clone is retained; where verified, under half of the shortfall comes from an unresolved V gene, and the cause of the rest is unknown. That table supplies the V and J calls and clone size; D and trimming were determined from the DNA. This sample is represented by approximately 71,000 clones; around 80% of them were singletons. Of the sample, about 25% falls within the top ten clones.

The sample comprised peripheral blood. The TCR was taken from a human donor in a cohort sampled during active COVID-19. Here the chain combines TRBV3-1 (or the pseudogene TRBV3-2) and TRBJ1-4; no D gene call is confident. DNA sequence: TGTGCCAGCAGCCAAGATGAGGGAGTGGGAAAACTGTTTTTT. Translated, it reads CASSQDEGVGKLFF.